Presented here are 12 T cell receptor beta chains from one specimen sequenced in a study of T cells in Graves' hyperthyroidism and ophthalmopathy. The source material, RNA transcripts, was used to amplify TCR beta CDR3 regions. When the TCR CDR3 underwent first-round RT-PCR, the HTBI primer set was used. TCRdb reanalysed the multiplex PCR reads using MiXCR and keeps one entry per CDR3 protein. The sample contains under 400,000 distinct CDR3 sequences, over 10% of which appear only once. Specimen: blood. The receptors originated from a woman aged 18-30 years with Graves' hyperthyroidism.

This clonotype was picked up many times. The J gene is TRBJ1-1, the V gene TRBV29-1; 8 bases are a match to TRBD1. In germline, CDR1 is SQVTM, CDR2 ANQGSEA. The CDR3 is made up of 14 amino acids. As DNA, the CDR3 is TGCAACGGGGGAACAGGGGGGGTTTTCCCTGAAGCTTTCTTT. It yields the protein CNGGTGGVFPEAFF.

This clonotype has at least ten counts. The chain employs TRBV12-3 or TRBV12-4 and TRBJ2-7; TRBD2 matches 7 bases. With V trimmed by 5 bases and J by 6 bases, 10 bases remained unmatched. There are 14 residues in the CDR3. The CDR3 coding sequence is TGTGCCAGCAGTCCCTCCACCTCGGGGGGCGAGCAGTACTTC. Translated, it gives CASSPSTSGGEQYF.

As for this clonotype: One junction end disagrees with the germline gene, perhaps due to a read error. This chain uses TRBV2 with TRBJ2-5; 14 bases align to TRBD2. Germline V gene lookup returns CDR1 SNHLY and CDR2 FYNNEI. This CDR3 comprises 16 residues. CDR3 DNA: TGTGCCAGCAGCTTAGGACTAGCGGGGGGCGAAGAGACCCAGTGCTTC. This sequence encodes CASSLGLAGGEETQCF.

The rearrangement links TRBV3-1 to TRBJ1-2; D is undetermined. CDR1 is LGHDT, CDR2 YNNKEL, per germline (reference sequence). The length of the CDR3 is 12 residues. The V and J ends lost 3 bases and 7 bases respectively, with 9 bases between them. The CDR3 reads CASSQYLSGYTF. CDR3 sequence (DNA): TGTGCCAGCAGCCAGTATCTTAGTGGCTACACCTTC.

This clonotype was found many times. Here the CDR3 reads CASINSGGLSYEQYF. CDR3 DNA: TGTGCCAGCATCAATAGCGGGGGCCTCTCCTACGAGCAGTACTTC. The chain joins TRBV28 to TRBJ2-7, with 9 bases fitting TRBD2. With 7 bases clipped from V and 0 bases from J, the junction kept 7 bases outside the gene matches. CDR3 length: 15 amino acids. Per germline, CDR1 MDHEN and CDR2 SYDVKM.

This clonotype was observed at least ten times. The J gene is TRBJ2-5, the V gene TRBV20-1; D is unresolved. Per germline, CDR1 DFQATT and CDR2 SNEGSKA (reference sequence). CDR3 length: 15 amino acids. V lost 5 bases and J lost 2, with 18 bases in between. The CDR3 DNA sequence: TGCAGTGCTGCTGAGCGACCGAACAGACAAGAGACCCAGTACTTC. It codes for CSAAERPNRQETQYF.

Many counts were recorded for this clonotype. The rearrangement joins TRBV20-1 to TRBJ1-2; unclear D gene. Trimming removed 1 base at V and 2 bases at J, with 11 bases between. This CDR3 spans 14 amino acids. Germline CDR1 reads DFQATT; CDR2 reads SNEGSKA (reference sequence). CDR3 loop: CSARALATNYGYTF. CDR3 bases: TGCAGTGCTAGAGCCTTGGCGACGAACTATGGCTACACCTTC.

This clonotype was detected only a few times. This rearrangement joins TRBV6-1 to TRBJ2-5; D is unclear. Trimming removed 2 bases at V and 2 bases at J, with 9 bases between. This CDR3 contains 14 residues. CDR1 is MNHNS, CDR2 SASEGT, per germline. CDR3 loop: CASSETYSQETQYF. The DNA for the CDR3 is TGTGCCAGCAGTGAAACATATTCACAAGAGACCCAGTACTTC.

In DNA form, the CDR3 reads TGTGCCACCAGCAGAGGGGTTGCTAGCAATCAGCCCCAGCATTTT. Its protein product is CATSRGVASNQPQHF. The chain is built from TRBV15 and TRBJ1-5; D ambiguous. Trimming cost V 1 base and J 0 bases, with 7 bases left between them. CDR3 size: 15 residues. The germline CDR1 and CDR2 sequences are LNHNV and YYDKDF (reference sequence).

This clonotype was counted at least ten times. The chain combines TRBV2 with TRBJ2-3; 10 nucleotides align to TRBD2. The CDR3 has 15 amino acids. The trim removed 3 bases at V and 4 bases at J, leaving 4 bases unmatched. From germline, CDR1 is SNHLY and CDR2 FYNNEI. The CDR3 DNA sequence: TGTGCCAGCAGTGACAGCGGGGGGGCCCCAGATACGCAGTATTTT. This encodes CASSDSGGAPDTQYF.

This clonotype was seen at least ten times. This rearrangement joins TRBV7-8 to TRBJ2-7; D might be TRBD1 or TRBD2, each matching 6 bases. Trimming cost V 2 bases and J 4 bases, with 12 bases left between them. Germline V lookup: CDR1 SGHVS, CDR2 FQNEAQ. CDR3 length: 14 amino acids. DNA of the CDR3: TGTGCCAGCAGCTTAACGGGGGCGATATACGAGCAGTACTTC. It is translated as CASSLTGAIYEQYF.

The sample holds many counts of this clonotype. The chain links TRBV2 to TRBJ2-3; 9 nucleotides match TRBD1. Per the germline V gene, CDR1 is SNHLY and CDR2 is FYNNEI. V gave up 8 bases and J gave up 3 bases; unmatched junction bases: 9. The CDR3 covers 15 residues. The CDR3 protein is CASQRGDRVTDTQYF. CDR3 nucleotide sequence: TGTGCCAGCCAAAGGGGGGACAGGGTAACAGATACGCAGTATTTT.